This T cell receptor beta chain came from a study of cytomegalovirus exposure and HLA in healthy donors. Study-level points and caveats: Later work found that TCR association rates differed between HLA loci; DRB1 had the most and HLA-C the fewest. The authors judged a highly shared variant cluster likely a sequencing artifact. Later on, a genetic analysis was performed. It linked a missense variant in DCLRE1C with V- and J-gene trimming of TCR beta.

Concerning this clone: No antigen is known for it.

Both 60 Vbeta primers and 13 Jbeta primers went into the PCR. Sequencing used immunoSEQ multiplex PCR; TCRdb keeps in-frame clones, though not all of them. This listing includes approximately 110,000 clones. The germline V gene encodes CDR1 SGDLS and CDR2 YYNGEE. Trimming stripped 7 bases from V and 0 bases from J, with 14 bases between. The length of the CDR3 is 15 residues. This receptor was identified in a man over 45 in good health and CMV-seronegative. This sequence joins TRBV9 and TRBJ2-1; TRBD1 is a possible D gene (5 bases). The sequenced sample consisted of PBMCs. This chain's CDR3 is CASSSGLSSYNEQFF. DNA of the CDR3: TGTGCCAGCTCGTCAGGGTTAAGCTCCTACAATGAGCAGTTCTTC. The whole variable domain, remainder taken from reference TRBV9 and TRBJ2-1, is DSGVTQTPKHLITATGQRVTLRCSPRSGDLSVYWYQQSLDQGLQFLIQYYNGEERAKGNILERFSAQQFPDLHSELNLSSLELGDSALYFCASSSGLSSYNEQFFGPGTRLTVL.